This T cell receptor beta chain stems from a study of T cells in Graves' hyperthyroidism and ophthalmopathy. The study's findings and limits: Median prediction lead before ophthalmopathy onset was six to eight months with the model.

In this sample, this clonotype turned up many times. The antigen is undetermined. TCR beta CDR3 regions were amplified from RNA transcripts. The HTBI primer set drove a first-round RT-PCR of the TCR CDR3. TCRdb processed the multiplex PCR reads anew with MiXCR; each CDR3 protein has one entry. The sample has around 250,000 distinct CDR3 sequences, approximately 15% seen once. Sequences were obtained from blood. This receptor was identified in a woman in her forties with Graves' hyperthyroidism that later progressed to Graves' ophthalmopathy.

DNA for the CDR3: TGTGCCAGCAGCCCCGGACTAGCGGGAGGCCTGACCCAGTACTTC. Its protein is CASSPGLAGGLTQYF. The V gene is TRBV2, the J gene TRBJ2-5; TRBD2 agrees at 14 bases. Germline-derived CDR1 and CDR2 are SNHLY and FYNNEI. Trimming at V came to 6 bases and at J to 7 bases, leaving 7 bases not matched to a gene. CDR3 length: 15 residues.